One TCR beta chain is described in this entry. The antigen remains undetermined. This entry comes from a study of identical twins. Notes on the study in general: A lower insertion count was a feature of abundant cord blood beta clonotypes, with no such feature in memory repertoires. Within monozygotic twins, out-of-frame TCR alpha sharing was underestimated by the models.

Template switching supplied a universal primer site; unique molecular identifiers were carried on the cDNA. TCRdb re-analysed the 5' RACE reads in MiXCR, keeping a single row per CDR3 protein. The profile covers under 250,000 distinct CDR3 sequences, with roughly 10% appearing a single time and 4% to 6% taken by the ten largest. The CDR3 loop spans 15 amino acids. Between the trimmed V and J ends, which lost 5 bases and 0 bases, there was a span of 10 bases. Germline CDR1 SEHNR, CDR2 FQNEAQ (reference sequence). The specimen sequenced was memory (CD45RO+) T cells sorted from blood. The chain employs TRBV7-9 and TRBJ2-2; no clear D gene. The TCR originated in a woman between 18 and 30 years old in good health. For the CDR3, the DNA is TGTGCCAGCAGCCCCCTGTCCACGAACACCGGGGAGCTGTTTTTT. Amino acids: CASSPLSTNTGELFF.